The clone carrying this T cell receptor (beta chain) was seen more than once but under ten times. What it binds is not known. Trimming took 2 bases from V and 5 from J; bases not matched to a gene: 7. Germline values: CDR1 SGHVS, CDR2 FQNEAQ. This CDR3 is built from 16 residues. This specimen comes from a study of T cell repertoires in cytomegalovirus infection. Study information: Indications came from public TCR beta signatures; they pointed to CMV infection and to a matching HLA type. Study-wide findings and caveats: Ex vivo, HLA-C-restricted CMV-specific TCR beta clonotypes prevailed over the rest of the response. Summed frequency of public TCR beta families distinguished CMV carriers with the relevant HLA.

TCRdb used MiXCR to reprocess the reads, holding one entry per CDR3 protein. The sample has fewer than 130,000 distinct CDR3 sequences; 42% are singletons. This sample comprised CD8+ T cells from cultured PBMCs, obtained from culture after CMV antigen stimulation. The chain employs TRBV7-8 and TRBJ2-7, with 12 positions matching TRBD1. The source is a human donor in good health (CMV status not recorded). Some clones in this sample may be carry-over from other donors' samples. CDR3 region: CASSLSRGQGAHEQYF. In DNA form, the CDR3 reads TGTGCCAGCAGCTTAAGTAGGGGACAGGGGGCCCACGAGCAGTACTTC.